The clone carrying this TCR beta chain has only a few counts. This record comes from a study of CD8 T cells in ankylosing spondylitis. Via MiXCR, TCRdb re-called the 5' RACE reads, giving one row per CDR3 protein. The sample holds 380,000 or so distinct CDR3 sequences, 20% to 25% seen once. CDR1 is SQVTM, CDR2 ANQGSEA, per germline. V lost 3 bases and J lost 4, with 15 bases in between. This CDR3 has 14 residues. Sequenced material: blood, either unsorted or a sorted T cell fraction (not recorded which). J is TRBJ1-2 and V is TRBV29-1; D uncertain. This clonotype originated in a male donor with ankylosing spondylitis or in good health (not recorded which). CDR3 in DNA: TGCAGCGTTGACGGGCACCCTCGGGGCTATGGCTACACCTTC. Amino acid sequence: CSVDGHPRGYGYTF.